Sequencing of this T cell receptor (beta chain) was carried out in a study of CXCR3-negative and CXCR3-positive naive CD8 T cells. At the level of the study: Roughly 1.5 +/- 0.3 million TRB reads came from each library, giving some 140 million in total.

Libraries were UMI-labeled 5' RACE TRB cDNA. After re-calling the 5' RACE reads, TCRdb lists one entry per CDR3 protein, DNA absent. Its table lists some 130,000 distinct CDR3 sequences. Regarding this clonotype: Its matching antigen is unknown.

Researchers reported sorting every CD8+ T cell subset in triplicate, around 300,000 cells per sort. A CD45RO-CCR7+CD27+CD95- profile was what naive CD8+ T cells displayed. Whole-study results and caveats: CXCR3-positive naive cells carried more hydrophobic TRB CDR3s than CXCR3-negative ones. Between one naive subset and the other, surface CD5 was comparable, and TCR strength was inferred from TRB CDR3 properties.

This CDR3 region has 19 residues. Germline lookup yields CDR1 SGHRS and CDR2 YFSETQ. The sequencing sample was made of naive CXCR3+ CD8+ T cells from blood. Subset: CD45RO-CCR7+CD27+CD95- naive CD8+ T cells expressing CXCR3 (TNR3+). The chain recombines TRBV5-1 with TRBJ2-7; there is no DNA to check the TCRdb D call of TRBD1. The clonotype was recovered from a human donor in good health. Some clones in this sample may be carry-over from other donors' samples. The CDR3 spells CASKSRERGRNPGIYEQYF. Full variable domain (missing parts from reference TRBV5-1 and TRBJ2-7): KAGVTQTPRYLIKTRGQQVTLSCSPISGHRSVSWYQQTPGQGLQFLFEYFSETQRNKGNFPGRFSGRQFSNSRSEMNVSTLELGDSALYLCASKSRERGRNPGIYEQYFGPGTRLTVT.